This passage covers 3 T cell receptor beta chains from one sample sequenced in a study of blood T cells in healthy people across ages. The authors ran a second PCR of 7 to 11 cycles using a sample-barcoded 5' primer and a J-beta primer mix. MiXCR was run by TCRdb on the 5' RACE reads, yielding one entry per CDR3 protein. The table includes around 850,000 distinct CDR3 sequences, around 36% detected once. Sequenced material: blood. All receptors come from a man aged 18 to 29 in good health.

The chain carries TRBV7-2 and TRBJ2-3; TRBD2 aligns across 11 bases. Germline V CDR1 and CDR2: SGHTA, FQGNSA. The CDR3 contains 13 residues. V lost 11 bases to trimming and J lost 5 bases; unmatched junction nucleotides: 6. CDR3 in DNA: TGTGCCTGTAGCGGGGGGGCCGGAGATACGCAGTATTTT. Its protein product is CACSGGAGDTQYF.

This clonotype showed up just a few times. The J gene is TRBJ2-7, the V gene TRBV7-9, with D perhaps TRBD1 (5 bases). The CDR3 covers 14 residues. The germline CDR1 and CDR2 sequences are SEHNR and FQNEAQ (reference sequence). Trimming removed 4 bases at V and 2 bases at J, with 12 bases between. CDR3 nucleotide sequence: TGTGCCAGCAGCTCAAAAACAGGCCCCTACGAGCAGTACTTC. Translated, it gives CASSSKTGPYEQYF.

The CDR3 loop is CASSYNSYGYTF. The DNA for the CDR3 is TGTGCCAGCAGTTACAACAGCTATGGCTACACCTTC. The rearrangement joins TRBV6-5 to TRBJ1-2; D gene uncertain. The germline CDR1 and CDR2 sequences are MNHEY and SVGAGI. The CDR3 runs 12 residues. The V end lost 2 bases, the J end lost 4 bases, and 5 bases lay between the germline ends.